The 13 T cell receptor beta chains listed next were all sequenced from one sample in a study of regulatory T cells in long-lasting Graves disease. Time point indicated: newly diagnosed GD, antithyroid drugs for less than 3 months. Extracted PBMC RNA gave rise to the TCR library. Library construction for TCR beta used iRepertoire HTBI primers and Arm-PCR of CDR3 regions. TCRdb re-called the multiplex PCR reads with MiXCR, one entry per CDR3 protein. The sample yields about 530,000 distinct CDR3 sequences, roughly a sixth seen once. This sample also belongs to another study, concerning T cells in Graves' hyperthyroidism and ophthalmopathy.

This sample comprised peripheral blood mononuclear cells (PBMCs), obtained at new diagnosis, from a patient treated with antithyroid drugs. These receptors were obtained from a woman aged 40-65 years with Graves disease.

This clonotype showed up many times. CDR3 residues: CASSLLGGDYGETQYF. The CDR3 bases are TGTGCCAGCAGCTTATTAGGTGGGGACTACGGGGAGACCCAGTACTTC. V usage is TRBV11-2 and J usage is TRBJ2-5, with 7 bases aligning to TRBD2. The germline gives CDR1 SGHAT, CDR2 FQNNGV. The CDR3 is 16 residues long. The V and J ends lost 2 bases and 5 bases, in that order; junction bases with no gene match: 11. Complete variable domain (other parts from reference TRBV11-2 and TRBJ2-5): EAGVAQSPRYKIIEKRQSVAFWCNPISGHATLYWYQQILGQGPKLLIQFQNNGVVDDSQLPKDRFSAERLKGVDSTLKIQPAKLEDSAVYLCASSLLGGDYGETQYFGPGTRLLVL.

This clonotype was detected many times. The V gene is TRBV7-9, the J gene TRBJ1-4; D may be TRBD1 (5 bases). Trimming pared 5 bases from V and 7 bases from J, leaving 14 bases between. CDR3 length: 14 amino acids. Germline V gene sequence: CDR1 SEHNR, CDR2 FQNEAQ (reference sequence). In DNA form, the CDR3 reads TGTGCCAGCAGCCTTACAGGAATCGGTGAAAAACTGTTTTTT. This encodes CASSLTGIGEKLFF. The entire variable domain, with the rest obtained from reference TRBV7-9 and TRBJ1-4, is as follows: DTGVSQNPRHKITKRGQNVTFRCDPISEHNRLYWYRQTLGQGPEFLTYFQNEAQLEKSRLLSDRFSAERPKGSFSTLEIQRTEQGDSAMYLCASSLTGIGEKLFFGSGTQLSVL.

This clonotype occurred many times. CDR3 sequence: CASSSLTGSYEQYF. The CDR3 DNA sequence: TGTGCCAGCAGTTCCCTGACAGGTTCCTACGAGCAGTACTTC. The gene calls are TRBV27 and TRBJ2-7, with TRBD1 as a possible D gene (6 bases). CDR3 length equals 14 residues. Between the trimmed V and J ends, which lost 4 bases and 1 base, there was a span of 11 bases. Germline values: CDR1 MNHEY, CDR2 SMNVEV (reference sequence).

A remark on this clonotype: A much larger clone is a single base away; this may be a read error. V usage is TRBV3-1 and J usage is TRBJ1-4; 9 nucleotides match TRBD1. V lost 1 base to trimming and J lost 8 bases; unmatched junction nucleotides: 2. The germline V gene encodes CDR1 LGHDT and CDR2 YNNKEL (reference sequence). CDR3 length: 14 amino acids. The CDR3 DNA is TGTGCCAGCAGCCAAGGGACAGGGGTCGAAAAACTGTTTTTT. It encodes CASSQGTGVEKLFF.

This clonotype has only a few counts. The rearrangement uses TRBV5-6 and TRBJ2-7; TRBD1 matches 8 bases. The trim removed 4 bases at V and 4 bases at J, leaving 4 bases unmatched. This CDR3 has 13 residues. CDR1 SGHDT and CDR2 YYEEEE come from the germline V gene. The DNA for the CDR3 is TGTGCCAGCAGCATAGACAGGGGTTACGAGCAGTACTTC. It encodes CASSIDRGYEQYF. The full variable domain, in which reference TRBV5-6 and TRBJ2-7 provide the parts outside the CDR3, is DAGVTQSPTHLIKTRGQQVTLRCSPKSGHDTVSWYQQALGQGPQFIFQYYEEEERQRGNFPDRFSGHQFPNYSSELNVNALLLGDSALYLCASSIDRGYEQYFGPGTRLTVT.

The genes are TRBV28 and TRBJ1-1; 8 bases agree with TRBD1. The V gene end was trimmed by 5 bases and the J gene end by 0 bases; junction bases not matched to a gene: 14. CDR3 length equals 18 residues. Germline CDR1 is MDHEN and CDR2 is SYDVKM. CDR3 nucleotide sequence: TGTGCCAGCAGTCGCCGGGACAGGCCCCCGGGAATGAACACTGAAGCTTTCTTT. It codes for CASSRRDRPPGMNTEAFF.

The gene calls are TRBV4-1 and TRBJ1-5; the D gene is possibly TRBD1 (6 bases). The CDR3 sequence is 17 residues long. The V end lost 4 bases, the J end lost 6 bases, and 22 bases lay between the germline ends. Germline V gives CDR1 MGHRA, CDR2 YSYEKL. Here the CDR3 reads CASSPLRLGLGAQPQHF. DNA for the CDR3: TGCGCCAGCAGCCCCCTTCGTTTGGGTCTGGGGGCTCAGCCCCAGCATTTT.

This clonotype was recorded at least ten times. The genes are TRBV28 and TRBJ2-7; the D gene could be TRBD1 or TRBD2 (5 bases each). Germline CDR1 and CDR2: MDHEN and SYDVKM. With 2 bases removed from V and 3 bases from J, the gap between germline ends came to 17 bases. The CDR3 spans 16 residues. The CDR3: CASSLPRDPKRYEQYF. In DNA, the CDR3 is TGTGCCAGCAGTTTACCCCGGGACCCCAAGCGCTACGAGCAGTACTTC.

This clonotype was detected many times. This chain connects TRBV30 to TRBJ1-1; D gene unclear. The V end was cut by 0 bases, the J end by 2 bases, with 7 bases between. The CDR3 runs 13 residues. Germline CDR1 is GTSNPN and CDR2 is SVGIG (reference sequence). The CDR3 DNA sequence: TGTGCCTGGAGTGTCCGACTTAACACTGAAGCTTTCTTT. Amino acids: CAWSVRLNTEAFF.

This clonotype was detected ten times or more. The V and J genes are TRBV7-9 and TRBJ2-1; 10 bases fit TRBD2. V lost 2 bases, J lost 3 bases, and 4 bases stayed unmatched. The CDR3 has 16 residues. Germline CDR1 and CDR2: SEHNR and FQNEAQ (reference sequence). Written as DNA, the CDR3 is TGTGCCAGCAGCTTACTAAGCGGGGGGGTCTACAATGAGCAGTTCTTC. It is translated as CASSLLSGGVYNEQFF.

This clonotype was seen repeatedly, ten times or more. V usage is TRBV28 and J usage is TRBJ1-6, with TRBD1 matching 8 bases. The V segment lost 7 bases and the J segment 3 bases; nucleotides outside the gene matches: 5. This CDR3 spans 15 amino acids. Germline CDR1 is MDHEN and CDR2 is SYDVKM. CDR3 in amino acids: CASKSGTGYNSPLHF. The CDR3 DNA follows: TGTGCCAGCAAATCCGGGACAGGCTATAATTCACCCCTCCACTTT.

The CDR3 here is CAWSVTGAFGYTF. The CDR3 DNA is TGTGCCTGGAGTGTTACGGGGGCCTTTGGCTACACCTTC. This sequence joins TRBV30 and TRBJ1-2, with D tentatively TRBD1 (6 bases). CDR1 and CDR2 (germline): GTSNPN, SVGIG (reference sequence). The CDR3 length is 13 residues. Trimming stripped 0 bases from V and 7 bases from J, with 12 bases between.

This clonotype was seen ten or more times. The CDR3 here is CASSLISGQLMNTEAFF. The DNA of the CDR3 is TGCGCCAGCAGCTTAATCTCGGGGCAGCTTATGAACACTGAAGCTTTCTTT. The chain is built from TRBV5-1 and TRBJ1-1, with D maybe TRBD1 (5 bases). Per the germline V gene, CDR1 is SGHRS and CDR2 is YFSETQ. The CDR3 runs to 17 residues. V was shortened by 2 bases and J by 0 bases, with 17 bases between the two germline ends. The variable domain in full, completed from reference TRBV5-1 and TRBJ1-1, reads KAGVTQTPRYLIKTRGQQVTLSCSPISGHRSVSWYQQTPGQGLQFLFEYFSETQRNKGNFPGRFSGRQFSNSRSEMNVSTLELGDSALYLCASSLISGQLMNTEAFFGQGTRLTVV.